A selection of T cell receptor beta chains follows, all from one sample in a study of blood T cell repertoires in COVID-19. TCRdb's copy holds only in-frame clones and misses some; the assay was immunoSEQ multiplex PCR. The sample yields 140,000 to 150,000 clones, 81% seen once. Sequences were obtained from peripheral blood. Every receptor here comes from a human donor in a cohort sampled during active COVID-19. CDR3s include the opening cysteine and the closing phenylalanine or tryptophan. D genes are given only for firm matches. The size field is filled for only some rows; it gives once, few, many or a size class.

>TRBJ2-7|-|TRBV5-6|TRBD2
CASRTSLAGSYEQYF
TGTGCCAGCAGGACAAGCCTAGCGGGTTCCTACGAGCAGTACTTC
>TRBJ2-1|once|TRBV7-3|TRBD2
CASSLSASGRANSPPPPNEQFF
TGTGCCAGCAGCTTATCCGCTAGCGGGAGGGCTAACTCACCCCCCCCACCCAATGAGCAGTTCTTC
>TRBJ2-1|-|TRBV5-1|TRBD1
CASSLRQGAVYNEQFF
TGCGCCAGCAGCCTAAGACAGGGGGCGGTCTACAATGAGCAGTTCTTC
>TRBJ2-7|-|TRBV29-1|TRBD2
CSASGGQDSYEQYF
TGCAGCGCTAGCGGGGGACAGGACTCCTACGAGCAGTACTTC
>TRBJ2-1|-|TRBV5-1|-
CASSLETWNEQFF
TGCGCCAGCAGCTTGGAGACTTGGAATGAGCAGTTCTTC
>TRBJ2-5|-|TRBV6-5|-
CASSPSRGTQETQYF
TGTGCCAGCAGCCCCAGTCGAGGAACACAAGAGACCCAGTACTTC
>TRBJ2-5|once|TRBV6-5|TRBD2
CASRLAGVETQYF
TGTGCCAGCAGACTAGCGGGAGTCGAGACCCAGTACTTC
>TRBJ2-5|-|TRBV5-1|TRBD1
CASSGGQGAGETQYF
TGCGCCAGCAGCGGAGGACAGGGGGCAGGGGAGACCCAGTACTTC
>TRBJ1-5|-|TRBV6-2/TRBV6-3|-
CASSLDGGNQPQHF
TGTGCCAGCAGTTTGGACGGCGGGAATCAGCCCCAGCATTTT
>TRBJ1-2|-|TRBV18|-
CASSPALDNYGYTF
TGTGCCAGCTCACCAGCCCTAGATAACTATGGCTACACCTTC
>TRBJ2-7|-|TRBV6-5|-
CASSTPGTYEQYF
TGTGCCAGCAGTACCCCGGGGACCTACGAGCAGTACTTC
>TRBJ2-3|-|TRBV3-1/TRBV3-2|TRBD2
CASSHLAGGDTQYF
TGTGCCAGCAGCCACTTAGCGGGAGGTGATACGCAGTATTTT
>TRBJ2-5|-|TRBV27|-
CASSLSGETQYF
TGTGCCAGCAGTTTATCCGGGGAGACCCAGTACTTC
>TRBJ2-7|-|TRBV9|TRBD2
CARKPSGTPSSYEQYF
TGTGCCAGGAAGCCTAGCGGGACCCCTAGCTCCTACGAGCAGTACTTC
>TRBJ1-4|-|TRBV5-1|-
CASSSGTSSEKLFF
TGCGCCAGCAGCTCCGGGACATCGTCGGAAAAACTGTTTTTT
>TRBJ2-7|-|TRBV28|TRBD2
CASSLAGGSLGEQYF
TGTGCCAGCAGTCTAGCGGGAGGGAGTCTCGGCGAGCAGTACTTC
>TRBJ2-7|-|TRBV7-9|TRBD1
CASSHPRDRALSSYEQYF
TGTGCCAGCAGCCACCCCCGGGACAGGGCCCTGAGCTCCTACGAGCAGTACTTC
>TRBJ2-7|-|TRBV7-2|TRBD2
CASSLRTSGNYEQYF
TGTGCCAGCAGCTTAAGGACTAGCGGAAACTACGAGCAGTACTTC
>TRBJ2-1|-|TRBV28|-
CASTRLPRGYNEQFF
TGTGCCAGCACTCGGCTACCCCGGGGTTACAATGAGCAGTTCTTC
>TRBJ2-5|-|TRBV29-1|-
CSVEQDTETQYF
TGCAGCGTTGAACAGGATACGGAGACCCAGTACTTC
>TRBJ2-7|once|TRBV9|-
CASSATAQGYEQYF
TGTGCCAGCAGCGCGACCGCCCAGGGTTACGAGCAGTACTTC
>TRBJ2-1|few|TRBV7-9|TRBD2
CASSLTSGSLEQFF
TGTGCCAGCAGCTTGACTAGCGGGAGTCTTGAGCAGTTCTTC
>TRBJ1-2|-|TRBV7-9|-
CASSHPPPGDYGYTF
TGTGCCAGCAGCCACCCCCCCCCAGGGGACTATGGCTACACCTTC
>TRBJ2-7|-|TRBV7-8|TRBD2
CASTRGWPGLVSYEQYF
TGTGCCAGCACTCGGGGGTGGCCGGGACTAGTCTCCTACGAGCAGTACTTC
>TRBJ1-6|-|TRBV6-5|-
CATQGGVYNSPLHF
TGTGCCACGCAGGGTGGGGTATATAATTCACCCCTCCACTTT
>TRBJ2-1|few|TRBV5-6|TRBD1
CASSSQTGNLYNEQFF
TGTGCCAGCAGCTCTCAGACAGGGAACCTCTACAATGAGCAGTTCTTC
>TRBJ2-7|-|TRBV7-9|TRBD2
CASSLGTSGSYEQYF
TGTGCCAGCAGCTTAGGAACTAGCGGATCCTACGAGCAGTACTTC
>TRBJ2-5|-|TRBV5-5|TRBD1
CASSARTGEETQYF
TGTGCCAGCAGCGCACGGACAGGGGAAGAGACCCAGTACTTC
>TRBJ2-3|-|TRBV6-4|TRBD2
CASSDSRLAGEATHDTQYF
TGTGCCAGCAGTGACTCTCGGCTAGCGGGAGAGGCCACACACGATACGCAGTATTTT
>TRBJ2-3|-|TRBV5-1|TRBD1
CASRREGTGITDTQYF
TGCGCCAGCAGGCGTGAGGGGACAGGGATCACAGATACGCAGTATTTT
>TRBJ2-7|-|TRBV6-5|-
CASSYRGSSKYF
TGTGCCAGCAGTTACAGAGGGTCGTCTAAGTACTTC
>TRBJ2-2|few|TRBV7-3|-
CASSLESVTGELFF
TGTGCCAGCAGCTTAGAGAGTGTCACCGGGGAGCTGTTTTTT
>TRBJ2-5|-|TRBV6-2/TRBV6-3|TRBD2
CASSPRIAGAETQYF
TGTGCCAGCAGCCCTAGAATAGCGGGAGCCGAGACCCAGTACTTC
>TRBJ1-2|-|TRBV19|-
CASSIVIRANYGYTF
TGTGCCAGTAGTATTGTCATCAGGGCTAACTATGGCTACACCTTC
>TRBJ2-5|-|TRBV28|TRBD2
CASSLVGGYQETQYF
TGTGCCAGCAGTTTGGTGGGAGGGTACCAAGAGACCCAGTACTTC
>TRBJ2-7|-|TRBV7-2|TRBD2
CASSLGLAGTPRPYEQYF
TGTGCCAGCAGCCTGGGACTAGCGGGGACCCCCCGTCCCTACGAGCAGTACTTC
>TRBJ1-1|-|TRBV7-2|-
CASSLRFGPYTEAFF
TGTGCCAGCAGCTTACGCTTTGGGCCTTACACTGAAGCTTTCTTT
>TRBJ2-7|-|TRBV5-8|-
CASSTQGPSYEQYF
TGTGCCAGCAGCACCCAGGGGCCCTCCTACGAGCAGTACTTC
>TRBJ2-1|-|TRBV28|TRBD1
CASRDRDEQFF
TGTGCCAGCCGAGACAGGGATGAGCAGTTCTTC
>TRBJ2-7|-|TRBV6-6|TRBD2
CASSYQRGTYEQYF
TGTGCCAGCAGTTACCAGCGGGGGACCTACGAGCAGTACTTC
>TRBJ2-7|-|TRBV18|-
CASSPPTNYEQYF
TGTGCCAGCTCACCCCCAACAAATTACGAGCAGTACTTC
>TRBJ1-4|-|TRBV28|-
CASRPGGNEKLFF
TGTGCCAGCCGGCCGGGTGGTAATGAAAAACTGTTTTTT
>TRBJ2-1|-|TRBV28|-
CASSLYYNEQFF
TGTGCCAGCAGTCTGTATTACAATGAGCAGTTCTTC
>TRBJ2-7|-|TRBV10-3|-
CAISDPDRGSEQYF
TGTGCCATCAGTGACCCGGACAGAGGTAGCGAGCAGTACTTC
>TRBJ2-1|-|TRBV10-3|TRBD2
CAISESDSGNLYNEQFF
TGTGCCATCAGTGAGTCAGATAGCGGGAACCTTTACAATGAGCAGTTCTTC
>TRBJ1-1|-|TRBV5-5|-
CASSPLMFLNTEAFF
TGTGCCAGCAGCCCACTGATGTTCTTGAACACTGAAGCTTTCTTT